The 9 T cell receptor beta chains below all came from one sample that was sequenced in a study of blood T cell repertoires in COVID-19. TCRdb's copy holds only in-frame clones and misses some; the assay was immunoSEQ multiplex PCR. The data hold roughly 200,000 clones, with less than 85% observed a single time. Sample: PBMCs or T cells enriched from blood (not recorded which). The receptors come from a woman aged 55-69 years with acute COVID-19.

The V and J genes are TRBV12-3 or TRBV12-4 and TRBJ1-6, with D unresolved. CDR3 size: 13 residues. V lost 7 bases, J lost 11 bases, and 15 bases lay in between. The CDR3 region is CASTPRGGTPLHF. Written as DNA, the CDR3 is TGTGCCAGCACCCCCCGGGGAGGCACACCCCTCCACTTT.

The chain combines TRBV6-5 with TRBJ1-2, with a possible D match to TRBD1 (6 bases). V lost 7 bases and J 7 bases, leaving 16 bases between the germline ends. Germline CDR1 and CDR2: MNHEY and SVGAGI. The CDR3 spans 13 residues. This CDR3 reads CASTPGEALGYTF. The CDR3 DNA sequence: TGTGCCAGCACCCCAGGGGAAGCTCTTGGCTACACCTTC.

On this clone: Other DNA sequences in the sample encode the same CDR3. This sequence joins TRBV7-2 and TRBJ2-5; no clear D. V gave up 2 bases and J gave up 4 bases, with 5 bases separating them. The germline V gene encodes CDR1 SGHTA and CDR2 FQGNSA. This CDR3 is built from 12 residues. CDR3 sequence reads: CASSLNRETQYF. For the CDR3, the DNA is TGTGCCAGCAGCTTAAATCGAGAGACCCAGTACTTC. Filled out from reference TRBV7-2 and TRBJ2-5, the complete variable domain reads GAGVSQSPSNKVTEKGKDVELRCDPISGHTALYWYRQSLGQGLEFLIYFQGNSAPDKSGLPSDRFSAERTGGSVSTLTIQRTQQEDSAVYLCASSLNRETQYFGPGTRLLVL.

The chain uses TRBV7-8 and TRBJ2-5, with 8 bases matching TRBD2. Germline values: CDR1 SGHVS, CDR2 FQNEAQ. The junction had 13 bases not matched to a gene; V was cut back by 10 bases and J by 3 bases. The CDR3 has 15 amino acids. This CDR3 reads CAIRSAGGREETQYF. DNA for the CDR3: TGTGCCATCCGTTCCGCGGGGGGCCGTGAAGAGACCCAGTACTTC.

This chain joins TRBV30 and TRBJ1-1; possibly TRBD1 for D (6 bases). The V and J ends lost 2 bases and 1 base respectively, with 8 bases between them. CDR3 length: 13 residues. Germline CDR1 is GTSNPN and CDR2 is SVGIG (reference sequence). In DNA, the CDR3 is TGTGCCTGGAGTAGACAGGCGAACACTGAAGCTTTCTTT. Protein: CAWSRQANTEAFF.

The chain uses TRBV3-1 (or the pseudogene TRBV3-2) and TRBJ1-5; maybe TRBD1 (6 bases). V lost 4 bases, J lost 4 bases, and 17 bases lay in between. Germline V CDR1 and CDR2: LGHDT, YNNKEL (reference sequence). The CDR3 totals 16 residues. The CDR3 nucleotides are TGTGCCAGCAGCCGGGGGGGGCCCAACGATAATCAGCCCCAGCATTTT. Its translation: CASSRGGPNDNQPQHF.

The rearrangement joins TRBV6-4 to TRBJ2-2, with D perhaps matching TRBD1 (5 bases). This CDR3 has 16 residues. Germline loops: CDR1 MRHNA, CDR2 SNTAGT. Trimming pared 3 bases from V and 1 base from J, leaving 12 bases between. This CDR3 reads CASSEVSGWNTGELFF. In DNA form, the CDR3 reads TGTGCCAGCAGTGAAGTTTCAGGGTGGAACACCGGGGAGCTGTTTTTT.

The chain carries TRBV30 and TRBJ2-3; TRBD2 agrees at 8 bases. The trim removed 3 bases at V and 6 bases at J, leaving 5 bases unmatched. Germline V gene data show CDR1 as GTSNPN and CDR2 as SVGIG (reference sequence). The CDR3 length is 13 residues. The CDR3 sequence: CAWSSLAVDTQYF. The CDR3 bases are TGTGCCTGGAGCTCACTAGCGGTCGATACGCAGTATTTT.

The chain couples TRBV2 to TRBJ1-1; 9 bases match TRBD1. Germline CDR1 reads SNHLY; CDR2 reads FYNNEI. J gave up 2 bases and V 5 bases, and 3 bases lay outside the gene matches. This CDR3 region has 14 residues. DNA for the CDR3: TGTGCCAGCAGTCTACAGGGGGCTAACACTGAAGCTTTCTTT. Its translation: CASSLQGANTEAFF.